This TCR beta chain was identified during a study of blood T cell repertoires in COVID-19. Study as a whole: From T cells, B-cell-depleted T cells, or PBMCs came the material, which was cDNA or gDNA.

Original processing notes: Amplification of reference gene primers provided the estimated nucleated cell counts. The data were produced by immunoSEQ multiplex PCR, yet TCRdb's version contains in-frame clones alone and is incomplete. V, J and clone size were drawn from that table, and D and trimming were deduced from the DNA. The table records over 200,000 clones, roughly 84% of them present only once. Between the trimmed V and J ends, which lost 2 bases and 4 bases, there was a span of 8 bases. Looked up from germline, CDR1 is SGHDN and CDR2 is FVKESK. The CDR3 contains 13 residues. The material sequenced was PBMCs or T cells enriched from blood (not recorded which). The source is a woman between 40 and 55 years old who had recovered from COVID-19. This chain joins TRBV14 and TRBJ1-2; a weak D match, TRBD1 (5 bases). The CDR3 region is CASSQSRVYGYTF. The CDR3 bases are TGTGCCAGCAGCCAATCCAGGGTCTATGGCTACACCTTC.